Below are 16 T cell receptor beta chains sequenced from a single sample in a study of T cell responses to AZD1222 COVID-19 vaccine. Method: immunoSEQ multiplex PCR; TCRdb's copy keeps in-frame clones and lacks some. The sample includes fewer than 150,000 clones, roughly 87% seen only once; the top ten take roughly 1.5%. The sequenced sample was peripheral blood, obtained on day 0 of AZD1222 vaccination. All receptors derive from an adult in good health.

The genes are TRBV25-1 and TRBJ1-4; TRBD1 agrees at 8 bases. The CDR3 extends over 15 amino acids. Per the germline V gene, CDR1 is MGHDK and CDR2 is SYGVNS. Losses at the gene ends were 3 bases for V and 8 bases for J; bases not matched to a gene: 8. CDR3 nucleotides: TGTGCCAGCAGTGACACCGGGACAGGAGGAGAAAAACTGTTTTTT. Residues: CASSDTGTGGEKLFF.

The chain has TRBV13 and TRBJ2-5; 16 nucleotides match TRBD2. The CDR3 consists of 16 residues. Germline V gene data show CDR1 as PRHDT and CDR2 as FYEKMQ (reference sequence). After removal of 4 bases from V and 5 bases from J, the junction contained 4 bases not matched to a gene. CDR3 in DNA: TGTGCCAGCAGCTCGGGACTAGCGGGGGGGCCGGAGACCCAGTACTTC. It is translated as CASSSGLAGGPETQYF.

The chain recombines TRBV5-1 with TRBJ2-7; TRBD1 matches at 7 bases. Losses at the gene ends were 0 bases for V and 4 bases for J; bases not matched to a gene: 10. Germline CDR1 reads SGHRS; CDR2 reads YFSETQ. CDR3 length equals 16 residues. The CDR3 loop is CASSLGPPGQIYEQYF. The CDR3 region has the DNA TGCGCCAGCAGCTTGGGGCCCCCGGGACAGATTTACGAGCAGTACTTC. Based on the CDR3 plus reference TRBV5-1 and TRBJ2-7, the full variable domain is KAGVTQTPRYLIKTRGQQVTLSCSPISGHRSVSWYQQTPGQGLQFLFEYFSETQRNKGNFPGRFSGRQFSNSRSEMNVSTLELGDSALYLCASSLGPPGQIYEQYFGPGTRLTVT.

The sample holds one count of this clone. This chain joins TRBV5-1 and TRBJ2-3; D may match TRBD1 or TRBD2 (5 bases each). Germline-derived CDR1 and CDR2 are SGHRS and YFSETQ. Trimming stripped 4 bases from V and 1 base from J, with 7 bases between. CDR3 length: 13 amino acids. The CDR3 DNA follows: TGCGCCAGCAGCCTGGGGGGCACAGATACGCAGTATTTT. It translates to CASSLGGTDTQYF.

This chain connects TRBV7-2 to TRBJ1-2; tentatively, D is TRBD1 (6 bases). This CDR3 has 13 amino acids. Trimming took 6 bases from V and 8 from J, leaving 16 bases between them. Germline CDR1 is SGHTA and CDR2 is FQGNSA. CDR3 sequence: CASRTGTEEGYTF. DNA of the CDR3: TGTGCCAGCAGAACAGGGACGGAGGAGGGCTACACCTTC.

The V gene is TRBV9, the J gene TRBJ2-1; 9 bases line up with TRBD1. Per the germline V gene, CDR1 is SGDLS and CDR2 is YYNGEE. The V and J ends lost 3 bases and 1 base, in that order; junction bases with no gene match: 2. CDR3 size: 15 residues. CDR3 region: CASSAGQGSYNEQFF. The CDR3 nucleotides read TGTGCCAGCAGCGCTGGACAGGGGTCCTACAATGAGCAGTTCTTC.

The rearrangement joins TRBV29-1 to TRBJ1-2; D remains unclear. The V and J ends lost 3 bases and 7 bases respectively, with 12 bases between them. CDR1 is SQVTM and CDR2 is ANQGSEA in the germline V gene. This CDR3 is built from 12 residues. CDR3 coding DNA: TGCAGCGTTGATCCAGGTCTTAGTGGCTACACCTTC. This codes for CSVDPGLSGYTF.

As for this clone: Additional DNA sequences in this sample encode the identical CDR3. This chain links TRBV3-1 (or the pseudogene TRBV3-2) with TRBJ1-2; D call uncertain. V lost 1 base and J lost 4, with 4 bases in between. Germline V gene lookup returns CDR1 LGHDT and CDR2 YNNKEL (reference sequence). CDR3 length: 12 amino acids. The CDR3 reads CASSQASYGYTF. DNA of the CDR3: TGTGCCAGCAGCCAAGCGAGCTATGGCTACACCTTC.

The chain has TRBV14 and TRBJ2-1, with D tentatively TRBD1 (6 bases). The germline gives CDR1 SGHDN, CDR2 FVKESK. This CDR3 comprises 15 residues. The germline V and J ends were trimmed by 4 bases and 2 bases, with 12 bases remaining between them. The CDR3 DNA follows: TGTGCCAGCAGCCGAACAGGGACCCCCTACAATGAGCAGTTCTTC. It encodes CASSRTGTPYNEQFF.

The CDR3, as DNA: TGTGCCAGCAGCCCTCTAGCGGGGGCCGACACAGATACGCAGTATTTT. Amino acids: CASSPLAGADTDTQYF. This chain uses TRBV3-1 (or the pseudogene TRBV3-2) with TRBJ2-3, with TRBD2 matching 10 bases. In germline, CDR1 is LGHDT, CDR2 YNNKEL (reference sequence). The CDR3 totals 16 residues. The V gene end was trimmed by 4 bases and the J gene end by 2 bases; junction bases not matched to a gene: 6.

The chain has TRBV2 and TRBJ2-2; the D is unclear. V was shortened by 5 bases and J by 3 bases, with 7 bases between the two germline ends. The germline V gene encodes CDR1 SNHLY and CDR2 FYNNEI. The CDR3 loop spans 13 amino acids. For the CDR3, the DNA is TGTGCCAGCAGTCTACAGTACACCGGGGAGCTGTTTTTT. It is translated as CASSLQYTGELFF.

The chain uses TRBV11-3 and TRBJ2-2; D ambiguous. The CDR3 covers 15 residues. The germline V and J ends were trimmed by 0 bases and 3 bases, with 8 bases remaining between them. The germline V gene has CDR1 SGHNT and CDR2 YENEEA. CDR3 residues: CASSLEGLDTGELFF. The CDR3 coding sequence is TGTGCCAGCAGCTTAGAGGGCTTAGACACCGGGGAGCTGTTTTTT.

The chain uses TRBV28 and TRBJ2-2, with TRBD2 identical over 12 bases. The CDR3 sequence is 17 residues long. Germline V gives CDR1 MDHEN, CDR2 SYDVKM. Trimming at V came to 5 bases and at J to 4 bases, leaving 8 bases not matched to a gene. The CDR3 reads CASSGLAGYQSTGELFF. DNA of the CDR3: TGTGCCAGCAGTGGACTAGCGGGGTATCAGAGCACCGGGGAGCTGTTTTTT.

The rearrangement joins TRBV6-5 to TRBJ2-7, with D possibly being TRBD1 (6 bases). V was pared by 6 bases and J by 0 bases, with 12 bases between. CDR3 length equals 14 residues. CDR1 is MNHEY and CDR2 is SVGAGI in the germline V gene. CDR3 sequence: CASSSDSFSYEQYF. DNA for the CDR3: TGTGCCAGCAGCTCGGACAGCTTCTCCTACGAGCAGTACTTC.

The rearrangement joins TRBV21-1 to TRBJ2-7; TRBD1 is the table's D call and was not checked against the DNA. TRBV21-1 is a listed pseudogene. This CDR3 spans 13 amino acids. CDR3 region: CARDSDFSYEQYF. The CDR3 region has the DNA TGTGCCAGGGACAGCGATTTTTCCTACGAGCAGTACTTC.

This chain uses TRBV3-1 (or the pseudogene TRBV3-2) with TRBJ1-5; 7 bases align to TRBD1. Germline lookup yields CDR1 LGHDT and CDR2 YNNKEL (reference sequence). The CDR3 contains 15 residues. The J segment lost 3 bases and the V segment lost 3 bases, leaving 5 bases of the junction unmatched. In nucleotides, the CDR3 is TGTGCCAGCAGCCAGGATGACAGGGACAATCAGCCCCAGCATTTT. It codes for CASSQDDRDNQPQHF.